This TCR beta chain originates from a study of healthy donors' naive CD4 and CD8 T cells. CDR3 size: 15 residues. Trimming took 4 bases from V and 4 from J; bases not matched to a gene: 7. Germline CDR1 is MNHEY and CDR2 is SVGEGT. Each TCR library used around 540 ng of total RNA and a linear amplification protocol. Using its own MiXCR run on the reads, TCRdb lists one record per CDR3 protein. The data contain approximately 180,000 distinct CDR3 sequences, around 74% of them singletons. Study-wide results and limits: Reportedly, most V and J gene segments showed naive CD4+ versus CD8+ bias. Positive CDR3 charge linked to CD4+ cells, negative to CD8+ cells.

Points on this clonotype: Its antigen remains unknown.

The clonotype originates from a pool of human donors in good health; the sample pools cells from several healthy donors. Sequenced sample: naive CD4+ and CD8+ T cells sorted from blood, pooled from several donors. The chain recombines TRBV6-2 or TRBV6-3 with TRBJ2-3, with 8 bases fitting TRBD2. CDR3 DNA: TGTGCCAGCAGTTTGCGGGGGGCCGAAGCAGATACGCAGTATTTT. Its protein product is CASSLRGAEADTQYF.